These 24 T cell receptor beta chains came from one sample sequenced in a study of breast tumors, draining lymph nodes, adjacent tissues. TCRdb re-called the multiplex PCR reads with MiXCR, one entry per CDR3 protein. The data show over 150,000 distinct CDR3 sequences, with 33% seen just once and about 3.9% held by the top ten. Breast cancer patients provided tissue from their axillary draining lymph nodes. Specimen: axillary lymph node tissue. All receptors derive from a female donor with breast cancer. Some clones in this sample may be carry-over from other donors' samples.

In regard to this clonotype: Since a much larger clone is just one base distant, this may be a read error. The V gene is TRBV9, the J gene TRBJ2-7, with D perhaps matching TRBD2 (5 bases). The V end lost 4 bases, the J end lost 5 bases, and 16 bases lay between the germline ends. CDR1 and CDR2 (germline): SGDLS, YYNGEE. The CDR3 totals 14 residues. CDR3 sequence (DNA): TGTGCCAGCAGCATATCGGGGTCCCGCGACGAGCAGTACTTC. It yields the protein CASSISGSRDEQYF.

This clonotype was recorded at least ten times. The chain combines TRBV7-2 with TRBJ1-2; 8 nucleotides align to TRBD1. The CDR3 loop spans 14 amino acids. J gave up 5 bases and V 8 bases, and 10 bases lay outside the gene matches. Germline CDR1 reads SGHTA; CDR2 reads FQGNSA. This CDR3 reads CASELWTGRYGYTF. DNA for the CDR3: TGTGCCAGCGAACTCTGGACAGGGCGGTATGGCTACACCTTC.

V and J are TRBV5-6 and TRBJ1-2; TRBD1 matches 8 bases. Germline CDR1 and CDR2: SGHDT and YYEEEE. The CDR3 loop spans 14 amino acids. The V segment lost 2 bases and the J segment 5 bases; nucleotides outside the gene matches: 5. This CDR3 is CASSFGQGGYGYTF. The CDR3 DNA follows: TGTGCCAGCAGCTTCGGACAGGGAGGTTATGGCTACACCTTC.

The genes are TRBV6-5 and TRBJ1-1; D is undetermined. Germline CDR1 is MNHEY and CDR2 is SVGAGI. CDR3 length: 13 amino acids. Trimming left V 6 bases short and J 7 bases short, with 15 bases between. The CDR3 nucleotides are TGTGCCAGCAGCCCCAGTTTGGGAGGTGAAGCTTTCTTT. Its protein is CASSPSLGGEAFF.

With respect to this clonotype: In this CDR3 the conserved last residue, phenylalanine or tryptophan, is missing, so a read error is likely. The DNA is omitted, as the CDR3 cannot be located on it reliably, and the CDR3 follows TCRdb's listing. The chain uses TRBV24-1 and TRBJ2-3. Germline assignment: CDR1 KGHDR and CDR2 SFDVKD. From its first to its last residue, the CDR3 has 15 amino acids. The CDR3: CATSDMTEHTDTQYL.

This clonotype was recorded many times. The rearrangement links TRBV5-1 to TRBJ2-1, with D possibly being TRBD2 (6 bases). With 7 bases removed from V and 3 bases from J, the gap between germline ends came to 14 bases. CDR3 length: 14 residues. CDR1 is SGHRS, CDR2 YFSETQ, per germline. The CDR3 spells CASHIGTYYNEQFF. The DNA for the CDR3 is TGCGCCAGCCACATCGGGACTTACTACAATGAGCAGTTCTTC.

The chain carries TRBV3-1 and TRBJ2-2, with TRBD1 identical over 10 bases. This CDR3 has 15 residues. Losses at the gene ends were 5 bases for V and 6 bases for J; bases not matched to a gene: 6. CDR1 and CDR2 from the germline V gene are LGHDT and YNNKEL (reference sequence). CDR3 protein: CASSTSGQGSGELFF. As DNA, the CDR3 is TGTGCCAGCAGCACATCGGGACAGGGGTCCGGGGAGCTGTTTTTT.

This clonotype was recorded at least ten times. The genes are TRBV5-1 and TRBJ2-7, with TRBD1 matching 9 bases. The trim removed 3 bases at V and 5 bases at J, leaving 6 bases unmatched. The CDR3 extends over 14 amino acids. CDR1 SGHRS and CDR2 YFSETQ come from the germline V gene. Written as DNA, the CDR3 is TGCGCCAGCAGCTCCCACAGGGGGCTGAACGAGCAGTACTTC. This sequence encodes CASSSHRGLNEQYF.

Details on this clonotype: This clone may be a read error of a much larger clone one base away. The chain couples TRBV6-5 to TRBJ1-6; D call uncertain. V was trimmed by 7 bases and J by 8 bases, leaving 21 bases between them. This CDR3 has 16 residues. From germline, CDR1 is MNHEY and CDR2 SVGAGI. This CDR3 reads CASTSNHLGSHSPLHF. For the CDR3, the DNA is TGTGCCAGCACATCGAACCACCTCGGCTCCCATTCACCCCTCCACTTT.

This clonotype was picked up many times. The chain couples TRBV6-5 to TRBJ1-4; 7 nucleotides agree with TRBD1. This CDR3 has 15 residues. Unmatched junction bases numbered 6, after V lost 6 bases and J lost 2 bases. The germline gives CDR1 MNHEY, CDR2 SVGAGI. The CDR3 DNA sequence: TGTGCCAGCAGGGGTAGGGGACAGACTAATGAAAAACTGTTTTTT. It codes for CASRGRGQTNEKLFF.

This clonotype was observed at least ten times. This sequence joins TRBV5-7 and TRBJ2-5; D possibly matches TRBD1 or TRBD2 (6 bases each). TRBV5-7 is an open reading frame, and its role is uncertain. The CDR3 extends over 13 amino acids. With 4 bases removed from V and 5 bases from J, the gap between germline ends came to 12 bases. The CDR3: CASSMGGGETQYF. For the CDR3, the DNA is TGTGCCAGCAGCATGGGGGGCGGTGAGACCCAGTACTTC.

There are many counts of this clonotype. The chain links TRBV25-1 to TRBJ1-5, with unresolved D. V lost 1 base and J 3 bases, leaving 10 bases between the germline ends. The CDR3 consists of 15 residues. Per germline, CDR1 MGHDK and CDR2 SYGVNS. As DNA, the CDR3 is TGTGCCAGCAGTGAATCGGGCAGCCTCAATCAGCCCCAGCATTTT. This codes for CASSESGSLNQPQHF.

This clonotype appeared a few times. V gene TRBV5-4 combines with J gene TRBJ1-2; no reliable D call. The CDR3 consists of 15 residues. Germline V gene data show CDR1 as SGHNT and CDR2 as YYREEE (reference sequence). V gave up 3 bases and J gave up 0 bases, with 12 bases separating them. The CDR3 loop reads CASSSGPSANYGYTF. DNA of the CDR3: TGTGCCAGCAGCTCCGGACCCTCAGCTAACTATGGCTACACCTTC.

V usage is TRBV24-1 and J usage is TRBJ2-1, with D uncertain. The CDR3 runs to 15 residues. Trimming pared 6 bases from V and 2 bases from J, leaving 13 bases between. CDR1 is KGHDR and CDR2 is SFDVKD in the germline V gene. CDR3 sequence (DNA): TGTGCCACCAGTAGTAGAAAGGTGGCCTACAATGAGCAGTTCTTC. It yields the protein CATSSRKVAYNEQFF.

This chain uses TRBV7-2 with TRBJ2-5; 7 nucleotides line up with TRBD1. Unmatched junction bases numbered 8, after V lost 5 bases and J lost 5 bases. The CDR3 runs 14 residues. The germline V gene encodes CDR1 SGHTA and CDR2 FQGNSA. The chain's CDR3 is CASSPDRAGETQYF. The CDR3 nucleotides read TGTGCCAGCAGCCCCGACAGGGCCGGGGAGACCCAGTACTTC. Based on the CDR3 plus reference TRBV7-2 and TRBJ2-5, the full variable domain is GAGVSQSPSNKVTEKGKDVELRCDPISGHTALYWYRQSLGQGLEFLIYFQGNSAPDKSGLPSDRFSAERTGGSVSTLTIQRTQQEDSAVYLCASSPDRAGETQYFGPGTRLLVL.

This clonotype has only a few counts. CDR3 protein: CASSQVVEDLIGNEQFF. CDR3 bases: TGTGCCAGCAGCCAAGTCGTTGAGGATTTGATAGGCAATGAGCAGTTCTTC. The chain couples TRBV14 to TRBJ2-1; no definite D call. V was trimmed by 1 base and J by 6 bases, leaving 19 bases between them. This CDR3 spans 17 amino acids. The germline CDR1 and CDR2 sequences are SGHDN and FVKESK.

Ten or more counts support this clonotype. V usage is TRBV7-2 and J usage is TRBJ2-7, with D maybe TRBD2 (6 bases). The V gene's germline CDR1 is SGHTA and CDR2 FQGNSA. Trimming shortened V by 5 bases and J by 2 bases, and 16 bases separated the two germline ends. CDR3 length: 15 amino acids. The DNA of the CDR3 is TGTGCCAGCAGCAAAGCGCGGGAATACACCTACGAGCAGTACTTC. Its translation is CASSKAREYTYEQYF.

This clonotype was counted many times. This chain links TRBV18 with TRBJ1-3, with TRBD1 matching 8 bases. CDR1 KGHSH and CDR2 LQKENI come from the germline V gene. The V gene end was trimmed by 0 bases and the J gene end by 0 bases; junction bases not matched to a gene: 13. The CDR3 has 20 residues. CDR3: CASSPPNYRDRPLSGNTIYF. The CDR3 DNA reads TGTGCCAGCTCACCACCAAATTACCGGGACAGGCCCCTCTCTGGAAACACCATATATTTT.

In its sample, this clonotype was seen many times. V gene TRBV5-1 combines with J gene TRBJ2-7; D remains ambiguous. The CDR3 loop spans 13 amino acids. V was trimmed by 3 bases and J by 4 bases, leaving 11 bases between them. Germline V lookup: CDR1 SGHRS, CDR2 YFSETQ. The CDR3 region is CASSSAPVYEQYF. CDR3 sequence (DNA): TGCGCCAGCAGCTCGGCGCCAGTTTACGAGCAGTACTTC.

Remarks on this clonotype: Since a much larger clone is just one base distant, this may be a read error. The chain employs TRBV6-5 and TRBJ2-7; D possibly corresponds to TRBD1 (6 bases). This CDR3 has 15 residues. The V end lost 2 bases, the J end lost 9 bases, and 20 bases lay between the germline ends. CDR1 and CDR2 (germline): MNHEY, SVGAGI. For the CDR3, the DNA is TGTGCCAGCAGTTACGGTGGGGCAGGGGTTACGAGGCAGTACTTC. Translating it yields CASSYGGAGVTRQYF.

The table lists this clonotype with a few counts. A much larger clone lies a single base off, so this may be a read error. The chain uses TRBV20-1 and TRBJ2-7; the D is unclear. Germline loops: CDR1 DFQATT, CDR2 SNEGSKA (reference sequence). The CDR3 sequence is 13 residues long. Here the CDR3 reads CSASPLDLYAQYF. For the CDR3, the DNA is TGCAGTGCTAGTCCCCTGGATCTCTACGCGCAGTACTTC.

DNA for the CDR3: TGTGCCAGCAGCTTGGAGGGGATCGGGCCGAGATACAATGAGCAGTTCTTC. The encoded protein is CASSLEGIGPRYNEQFF. V and J are TRBV5-6 and TRBJ2-1; perhaps TRBD1 as D (5 bases). This CDR3 has 17 amino acids. V lost 0 bases and J lost 4, with 17 bases in between. CDR1 and CDR2 from the germline V gene are SGHDT and YYEEEE.

As concerns this clonotype: A much bigger clone sits one base away, suggesting this may be a read error. The V and J genes are TRBV20-1 and TRBJ1-2; TRBD1 matches at 12 bases. Trimming took 5 bases from V and 4 from J; bases not matched to a gene: 8. Germline V gene data show CDR1 as DFQATT and CDR2 as SNEGSKA (reference sequence). CDR3 length: 15 amino acids. The CDR3 sequence is CSASPGQGATYGYTF. The DNA of the CDR3 is TGCAGTGCTTCTCCGGGACAGGGGGCAACCTATGGCTACACCTTC.

This clonotype has only a few counts. This rearrangement joins TRBV7-3 to TRBJ2-1; possibly TRBD2 for D (5 bases). The CDR3 is 14 residues long. The germline V gene has CDR1 SGHTA and CDR2 FQGTGA. V dropped 5 bases and J dropped 10 bases, with 18 bases sitting between them. CDR3 DNA: TGTGCCAGCAGCGGCACTAGTGGCACCGGGGAGCAGTTCTTC. This sequence encodes CASSGTSGTGEQFF.